The 8 T cell receptor beta chains below were found in one sample sequenced in a study of cytomegalovirus exposure and HLA in healthy donors. Researchers ran the PCR with 60 Vbeta and 13 Jbeta primers. Measured with immunoSEQ multiplex PCR; TCRdb has only the in-frame clones, and not every one. The table lists approximately 220,000 clones, about 79% of them singletons, with less than 2% in the top ten. Sequencing was performed on PBMCs. These receptors all stem from a male donor in good health and CMV-seronegative.

The chain uses TRBV5-5 and TRBJ1-1, with 8 bases matching TRBD1. Germline CDR1 SGHKS, CDR2 YYEKEE (reference sequence). Trimming cost V 5 bases and J 1 base; bases outside gene matches: 4. CDR3 length equals 14 residues. CDR3 region: CASRYGTGNTEAFF. Written as DNA, the CDR3 is TGTGCCAGCAGGTACGGGACAGGGAACACTGAAGCTTTCTTT.

This clone occurred a few times. This chain joins TRBV19 and TRBJ1-2; D not resolved. The germline V gene has CDR1 LNHDA and CDR2 SQIVND (reference sequence). The V and J ends lost 6 bases and 3 bases respectively, with 8 bases between them. This CDR3 has 12 residues. CDR3 nucleotides: TGTGCCAGTAGGGTACTTGACTATGGCTACACCTTC. Translation gives CASRVLDYGYTF.

The rearrangement uses TRBV4-2 and TRBJ2-1; 11 bases fit TRBD2. CDR3 size: 15 residues. V was pared by 2 bases and J by 8 bases, with 5 bases of the junction left unmatched. Germline loops: CDR1 LGHNA, CDR2 YNFKEQ. The DNA of the CDR3 is TGTGCCAGCAGCCAAAACCCGGGACTAGCGGATGAGCAGTTCTTC. Its protein product is CASSQNPGLADEQFF.

The chain has TRBV4-3 and TRBJ2-6, with 7 bases lining up with TRBD1. With 0 bases clipped from V and 0 bases from J, the junction kept 8 bases outside the gene matches. Germline V CDR1 and CDR2: LGHNA, YSLEER. The CDR3 is 19 residues long. The CDR3 sequence: CASSQEVTGLVSGANVLTF. CDR3 nucleotides: TGCGCCAGCAGCCAAGAAGTGACAGGGTTAGTCTCTGGGGCCAACGTCCTGACTTTC.

The chain employs TRBV7-6 and TRBJ1-6; TRBD1 might be the D (5 bases). This CDR3 is built from 17 residues. Germline CDR1 SGHVS, CDR2 FNYEAQ. V was shortened by 4 bases and J by 5 bases, with 18 bases between the two germline ends. The CDR3 DNA reads TGTGCCAGCAGCTCTGGGCGCCGGGGGATGAATAATTCACCCCTCCACTTT. Translated: CASSSGRRGMNNSPLHF.

The chain is built from TRBV10-3 and TRBJ1-1; 8 positions agree with TRBD1. Trimming cost V 6 bases and J 3 bases; bases outside gene matches: 3. The germline CDR1 and CDR2 sequences are ENHRY and SYGVKD. This CDR3 is 13 amino acids long. The CDR3 sequence: CAIRADRDTEAFF. CDR3 in DNA: TGTGCCATCAGGGCGGACAGGGACACTGAAGCTTTCTTT.

V is TRBV19 and J is TRBJ1-2; 10 bases align to TRBD1. This CDR3 is built from 17 residues. V was pared by 5 bases and J by 4 bases, with 13 bases of the junction left unmatched. Per germline, CDR1 LNHDA and CDR2 SQIVND (reference sequence). CDR3 nucleotide sequence: TGTGCCAGTAGTGATCGGACAGGGGGGCGCCCTCTCTATGGCTACACCTTC. Protein: CASSDRTGGRPLYGYTF.

The chain carries TRBV6-7 and TRBJ1-2; unclear D gene. TRBV6-7 is an ORF, and what it does is uncertain. V was clipped by 0 bases and J by 3 bases, with 11 bases between them. CDR3 length: 15 amino acids. The CDR3 is CASSYSAGGDYGYTF. The DNA for the CDR3 is TGTGCCAGCAGTTACTCTGCTGGAGGCGACTATGGCTACACCTTC.